Listed below are T cell receptor beta chains from one sample, sequenced in a study of vaccination and CD4 T cells after COVID-19. No antigen has been identified for these receptors. MiXCR, run by TCRdb on the PCR reads, gives a single entry per CDR3 protein. This table holds over 10,000 distinct CDR3 sequences, roughly 60% found once. Sequenced input: CD4+ T cells from blood, cultured in vitro. These receptors were obtained from a human donor who had recovered from COVID-19. Each CDR3 is given with its conserved first and last residue. A D gene is named only where the DNA matches it firmly. Expanded clones get a size class; other rows say once, few or many, or leave the size out.

.,.,18,TRBJ1-4,TRBV7-9,TGTGCCAGCAGCCCGAGATTAGGGGCCCAAAAGGCTAATGAAAAACTGTTTTTT,CASSPRLGAQKANEKLFF
.,.,14,TRBJ1-4,TRBV19,TGTGCCAGTACCCCAAGGGAACCGGGTGAAAAACTGTTTTTT,CASTPREPGEKLFF
.,few,14,TRBJ1-1,TRBV7-3,TGTGCCAGCAGCCCTTGGGGAGGGGACACTGAAGCTTTCTTT,CASSPWGGDTEAFF
.,.,15,TRBJ1-3,TRBV11-2,TGTGCCAGCAGCTTATTCGAGGCCTCTGGAAACACCATATATTTT,CASSLFEASGNTIYF
.,once,15,TRBJ2-7,TRBV18,TGTGCCAGCTCACCCCAACGAGGGTCCCCAACCGAGCAGTACTTC,CASSPQRGSPTEQYF
.,few,15,TRBJ1-5,TRBV28,TGTGCCAGCAGTTTATTACCGGATAGCAATCAGCCCCAGCATTTT,CASSLLPDSNQPQHF
.,.,12,TRBJ1-2,TRBV20-1,TGCAGTGCTTCGGACAGAATCTATGGCTACACCTTC,CSASDRIYGYTF
.,once,12,TRBJ2-2,TRBV6-1,TGTGCCACATCCTGGGGGAGCGGGGAGCTGTTTTTT,CATSWGSGELFF
.,.,14,TRBJ1-2,TRBV7-9,TGTGCCAGCAGCCGACGGGGTGAAGAGAATGGCTACACCTTC,CASSRRGEENGYTF
.,.,15,TRBJ1-1,TRBV5-4,TGTGCCAGCAGGGACCGACAGCGTGAATCGACTGAAGCTTTCTTT,CASRDRQRESTEAFF
.,.,11,TRBJ2-7,TRBV7-2,TGTGCCAGCAGCTCCGCCTACGAGCAGTACTTC,CASSSAYEQYF
.,few,17,TRBJ2-3,TRBV6-2/TRBV6-3,TGTGCCAGCAGTTACGCCCTTTCCAGGGCGGGCACAGATACGCAGTATTTT,CASSYALSRAGTDTQYF
.,.,16,TRBJ2-5,TRBV2,TGTGCCAGCAGTGCTGGACGAAACCGGTACCAAGAGACCCAGTACTTC,CASSAGRNRYQETQYF
.,.,14,TRBJ1-5,TRBV12-3/TRBV12-4,TGTGCCAGCAGTTTAGCGTCAGGGCATCAGCCCCAGCATTTT,CASSLASGHQPQHF
.,.,12,TRBJ1-3,TRBV6-1,TGTGCCAGCAGGGGCACTCTACGCACCATATATTTT,CASRGTLRTIYF
.,.,16,TRBJ2-3,TRBV21-1,TGTGCCAGCAGCCCACCCACTGGGGACTACACAAATACGCAGTATTTT,CASSPPTGDYTNTQYF
.,.,11,TRBJ2-3,TRBV20-1,TGCAGTGCTCGAAGTGATAATACGCAGTATTTT,CSARSDNTQYF
.,.,15,TRBJ1-2,TRBV7-2,TGTGCCAGCAGCTTAGCCCGGAGGATGAGCAAGGGCTACACCTTC,CASSLARRMSKGYTF
.,few,13,TRBJ1-5,TRBV27,TGTGCCAGCAGTTTATCTTCCTATCAGCCCCAGCATTTT,CASSLSSYQPQHF
.,few,15,TRBJ1-2,TRBV7-9,TGTGCCAGCAGCCTAAGGGGCGGGGGGCCCGATGGCTACACCTTC,CASSLRGGGPDGYTF
.,.,15,TRBJ1-1,TRBV11-3,TGTGCCAGCAGCCACTACGGAGGGGGTAGCACTGAAGCTTTCTTT,CASSHYGGGSTEAFF
TRBD1,few,13,TRBJ1-3,TRBV20-1,TGCAGTGTTCCGACAGGGGGAGAGGACACCATATATTTT,CSVPTGGEDTIYF